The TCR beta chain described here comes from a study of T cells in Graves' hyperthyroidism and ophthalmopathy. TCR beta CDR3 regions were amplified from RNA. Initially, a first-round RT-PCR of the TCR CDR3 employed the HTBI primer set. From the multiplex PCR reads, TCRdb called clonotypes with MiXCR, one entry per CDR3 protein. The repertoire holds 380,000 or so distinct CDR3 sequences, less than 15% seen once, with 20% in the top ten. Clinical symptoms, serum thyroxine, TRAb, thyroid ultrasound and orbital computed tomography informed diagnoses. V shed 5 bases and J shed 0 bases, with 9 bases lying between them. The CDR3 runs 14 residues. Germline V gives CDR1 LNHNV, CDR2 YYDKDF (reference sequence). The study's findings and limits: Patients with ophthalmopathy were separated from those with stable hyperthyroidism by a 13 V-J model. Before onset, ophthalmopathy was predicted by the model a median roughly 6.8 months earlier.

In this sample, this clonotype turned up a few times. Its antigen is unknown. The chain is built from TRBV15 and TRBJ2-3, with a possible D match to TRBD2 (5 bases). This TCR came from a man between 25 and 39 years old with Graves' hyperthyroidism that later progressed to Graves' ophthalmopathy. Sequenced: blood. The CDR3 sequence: CATSPSGSTDTQYF. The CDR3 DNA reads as TGTGCCACCAGCCCCAGCGGAAGCACAGATACGCAGTATTTT.